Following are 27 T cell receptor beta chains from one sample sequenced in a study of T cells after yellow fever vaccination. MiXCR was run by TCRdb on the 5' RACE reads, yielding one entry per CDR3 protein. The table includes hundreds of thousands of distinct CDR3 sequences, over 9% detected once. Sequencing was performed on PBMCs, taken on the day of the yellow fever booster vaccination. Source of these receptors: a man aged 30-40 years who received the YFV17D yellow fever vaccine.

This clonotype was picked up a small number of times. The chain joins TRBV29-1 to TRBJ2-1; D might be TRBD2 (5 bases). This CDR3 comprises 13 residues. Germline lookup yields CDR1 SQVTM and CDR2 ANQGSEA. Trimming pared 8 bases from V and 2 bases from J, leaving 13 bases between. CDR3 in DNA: TGCAGCTCAGGAGGCCACACCTACAATGAGCAGTTCTTC. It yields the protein CSSGGHTYNEQFF.

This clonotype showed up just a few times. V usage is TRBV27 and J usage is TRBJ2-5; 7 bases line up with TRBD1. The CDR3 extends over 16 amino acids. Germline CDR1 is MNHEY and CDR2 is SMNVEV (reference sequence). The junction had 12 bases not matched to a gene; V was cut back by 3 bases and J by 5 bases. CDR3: CASSFLLTGTLETQYF. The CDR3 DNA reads TGTGCCAGCAGTTTCCTATTGACAGGGACGCTCGAGACCCAGTACTTC.

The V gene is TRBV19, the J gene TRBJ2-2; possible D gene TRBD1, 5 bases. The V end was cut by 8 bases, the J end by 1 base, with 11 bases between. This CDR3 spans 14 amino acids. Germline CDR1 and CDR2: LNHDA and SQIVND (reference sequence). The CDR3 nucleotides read TGTGCCAGTGTCAGGACAAAGAACACCGGGGAGCTGTTTTTT. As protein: CASVRTKNTGELFF.

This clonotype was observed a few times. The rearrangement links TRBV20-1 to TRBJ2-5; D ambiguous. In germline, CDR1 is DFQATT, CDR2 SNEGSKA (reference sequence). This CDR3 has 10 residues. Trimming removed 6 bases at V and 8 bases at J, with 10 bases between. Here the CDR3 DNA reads TGCAGTGCCCCCCGTGCCACCCAGTACTTC. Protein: CSAPRATQYF.

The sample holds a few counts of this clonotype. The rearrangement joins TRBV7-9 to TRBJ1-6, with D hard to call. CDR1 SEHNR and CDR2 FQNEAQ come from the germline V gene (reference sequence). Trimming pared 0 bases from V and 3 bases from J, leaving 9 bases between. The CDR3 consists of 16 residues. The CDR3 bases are TGTGCCAGCAGCTTAGCCTCCGGGGACTATAATTCACCCCTCCACTTT. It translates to CASSLASGDYNSPLHF. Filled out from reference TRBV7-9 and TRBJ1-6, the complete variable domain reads DTGVSQNPRHKITKRGQNVTFRCDPISEHNRLYWYRQTLGQGPEFLTYFQNEAQLEKSRLLSDRFSAERPKGSFSTLEIQRTEQGDSAMYLCASSLASGDYNSPLHFGNGTRLTVT.

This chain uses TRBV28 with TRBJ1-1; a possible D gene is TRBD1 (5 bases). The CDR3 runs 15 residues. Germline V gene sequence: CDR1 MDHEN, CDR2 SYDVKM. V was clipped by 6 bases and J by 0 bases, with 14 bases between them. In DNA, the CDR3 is TGTGCCAGCAGGCGGGGGGAAGTGATGAACACTGAAGCTTTCTTT. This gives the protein CASRRGEVMNTEAFF.

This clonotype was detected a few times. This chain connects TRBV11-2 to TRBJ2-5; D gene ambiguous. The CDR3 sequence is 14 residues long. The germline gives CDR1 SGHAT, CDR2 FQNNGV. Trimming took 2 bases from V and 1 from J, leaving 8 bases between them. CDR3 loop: CASSLSRVQETQYF. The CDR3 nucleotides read TGTGCCAGCAGCTTATCCCGGGTCCAAGAGACCCAGTACTTC.

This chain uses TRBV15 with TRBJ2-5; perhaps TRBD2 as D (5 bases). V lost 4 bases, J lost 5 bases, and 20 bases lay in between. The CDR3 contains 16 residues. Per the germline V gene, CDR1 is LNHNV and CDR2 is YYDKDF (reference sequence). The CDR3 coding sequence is TGTGCCACCAGCACAGGTTGGGCAGGTCGCGGGGAGACCCAGTACTTC. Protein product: CATSTGWAGRGETQYF.

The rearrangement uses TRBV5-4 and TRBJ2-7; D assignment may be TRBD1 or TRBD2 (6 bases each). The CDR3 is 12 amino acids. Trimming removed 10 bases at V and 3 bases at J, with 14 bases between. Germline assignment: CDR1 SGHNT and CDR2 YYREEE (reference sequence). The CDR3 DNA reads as TGTGCCTTTCGGGGGCGATTCTACGAGCAGTACTTC. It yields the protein CAFRGRFYEQYF. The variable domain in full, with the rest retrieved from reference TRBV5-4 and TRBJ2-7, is ETGVTQSPTHLIKTRGQQVTLRCSSQSGHNTVSWYQQALGQGPQFIFQYYREEENGRGNFPPRFSGLQFPNYSSELNVNALELDDSALYLCAFRGRFYEQYFGPGTRLTVT.

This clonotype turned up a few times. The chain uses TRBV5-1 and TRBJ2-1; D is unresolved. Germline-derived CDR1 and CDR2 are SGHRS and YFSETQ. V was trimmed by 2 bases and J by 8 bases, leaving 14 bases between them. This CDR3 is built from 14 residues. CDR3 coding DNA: TGCGCCAGCAGCTTTAGGGCGAAGGTCGATGAGCAGTTCTTC. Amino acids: CASSFRAKVDEQFF.

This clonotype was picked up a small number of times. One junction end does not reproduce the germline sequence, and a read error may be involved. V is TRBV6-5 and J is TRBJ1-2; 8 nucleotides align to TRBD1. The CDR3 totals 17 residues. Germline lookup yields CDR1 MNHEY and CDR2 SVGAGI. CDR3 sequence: CASSHSQAGGREDGYTF. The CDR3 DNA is TGTGCCAGCAGTCACTCCCAGGCAGGGGGCCGGGAAGATGGCTACACCTTC.

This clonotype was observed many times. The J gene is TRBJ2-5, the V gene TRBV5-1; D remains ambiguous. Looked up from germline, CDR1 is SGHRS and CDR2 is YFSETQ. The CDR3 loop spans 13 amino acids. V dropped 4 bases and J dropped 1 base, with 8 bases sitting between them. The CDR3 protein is CASSNGPQETQYF. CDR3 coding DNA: TGCGCCAGCAGCAACGGACCCCAAGAGACCCAGTACTTC.

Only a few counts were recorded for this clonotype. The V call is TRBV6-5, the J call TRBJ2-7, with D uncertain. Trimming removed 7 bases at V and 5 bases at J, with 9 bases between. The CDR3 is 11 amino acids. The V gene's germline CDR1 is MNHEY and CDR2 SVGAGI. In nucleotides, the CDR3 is TGTGCCAGCATCCGTGGGAACGAGCAGTACTTC. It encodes CASIRGNEQYF.

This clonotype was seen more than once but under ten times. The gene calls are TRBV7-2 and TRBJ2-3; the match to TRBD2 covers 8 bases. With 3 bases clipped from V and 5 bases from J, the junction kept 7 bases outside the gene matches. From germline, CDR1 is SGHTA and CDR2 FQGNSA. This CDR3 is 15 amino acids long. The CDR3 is CASSFQAGVVDTQYF. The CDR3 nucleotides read TGTGCCAGCAGCTTTCAAGCGGGAGTTGTAGATACGCAGTATTTT.

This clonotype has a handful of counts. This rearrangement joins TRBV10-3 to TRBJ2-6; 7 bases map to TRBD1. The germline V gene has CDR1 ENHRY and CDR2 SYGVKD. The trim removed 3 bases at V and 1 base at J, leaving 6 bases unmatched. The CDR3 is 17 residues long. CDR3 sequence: CAISEQGQRSGANVLTF. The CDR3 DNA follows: TGTGCCATCAGTGAACAGGGACAGAGATCTGGGGCCAACGTCCTGACTTTC.

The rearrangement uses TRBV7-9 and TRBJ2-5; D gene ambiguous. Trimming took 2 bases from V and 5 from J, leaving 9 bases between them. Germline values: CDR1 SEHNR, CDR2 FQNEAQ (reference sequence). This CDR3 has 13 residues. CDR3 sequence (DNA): TGTGCCAGCAGCTTACACTCGAGCGAGACCCAGTACTTC. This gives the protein CASSLHSSETQYF.

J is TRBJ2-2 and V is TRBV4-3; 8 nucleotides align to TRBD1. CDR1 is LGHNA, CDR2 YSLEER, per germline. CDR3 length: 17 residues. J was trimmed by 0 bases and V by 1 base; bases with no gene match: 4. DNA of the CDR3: TGCGCCAGCAGCCAAGGGGCAGGGGGCACGAACACCGGGGAGCTGTTTTTT. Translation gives CASSQGAGGTNTGELFF.

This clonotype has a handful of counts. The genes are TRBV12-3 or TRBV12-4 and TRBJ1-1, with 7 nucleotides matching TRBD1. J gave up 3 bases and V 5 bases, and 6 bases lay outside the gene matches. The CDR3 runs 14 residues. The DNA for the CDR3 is TGTGCCAGCAGTAGGACAGGTTCTGACACTGAAGCTTTCTTT. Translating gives CASSRTGSDTEAFF.

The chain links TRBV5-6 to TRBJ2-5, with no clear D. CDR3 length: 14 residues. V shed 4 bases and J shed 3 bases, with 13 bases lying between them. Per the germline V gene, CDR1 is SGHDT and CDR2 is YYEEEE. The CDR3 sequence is CASSPWLVEETQYF. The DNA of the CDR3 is TGTGCCAGCAGCCCCTGGCTAGTAGAAGAGACCCAGTACTTC.

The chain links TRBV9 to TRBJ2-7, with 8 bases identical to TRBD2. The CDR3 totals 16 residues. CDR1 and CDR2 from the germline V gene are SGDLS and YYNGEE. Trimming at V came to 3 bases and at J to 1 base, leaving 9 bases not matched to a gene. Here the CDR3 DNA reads TGTGCCAGCAGCGCACAAGCGGGGGCACTGTCCTACGAGCAGTACTTC. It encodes CASSAQAGALSYEQYF.

For the CDR3, the DNA is TGTGCCACCGGAACCGGGATTAGCGGCACAGATACGCAGTATTTT. Encoded protein: CATGTGISGTDTQYF. V gene TRBV10-3 combines with J gene TRBJ2-3; possibly TRBD2 for D (5 bases). V was cut by 10 bases and J by 1 base, with 18 bases left in between. The germline gives CDR1 ENHRY, CDR2 SYGVKD. CDR3 length equals 15 residues.

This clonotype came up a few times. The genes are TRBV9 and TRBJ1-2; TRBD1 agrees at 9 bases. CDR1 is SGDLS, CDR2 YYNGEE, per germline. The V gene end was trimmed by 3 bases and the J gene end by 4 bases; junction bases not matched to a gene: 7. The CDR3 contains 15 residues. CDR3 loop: CASSAAGQGPYGYTF. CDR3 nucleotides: TGTGCCAGCAGCGCCGCGGGACAGGGACCCTATGGCTACACCTTC.

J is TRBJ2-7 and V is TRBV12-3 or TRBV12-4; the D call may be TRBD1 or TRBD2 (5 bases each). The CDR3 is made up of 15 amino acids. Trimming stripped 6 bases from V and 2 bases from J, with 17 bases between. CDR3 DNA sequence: TGTGCCAGCAGCAGAACCGGGGCCCGTCCCTACGAGCAGTACTTC. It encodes CASSRTGARPYEQYF.

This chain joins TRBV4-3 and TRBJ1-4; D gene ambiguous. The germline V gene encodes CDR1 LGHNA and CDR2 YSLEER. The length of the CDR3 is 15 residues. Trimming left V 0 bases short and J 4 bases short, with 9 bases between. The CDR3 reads CASSQEQRSNEKLFF. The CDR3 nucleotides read TGCGCCAGCAGCCAAGAACAGAGAAGTAATGAAAAACTGTTTTTT.

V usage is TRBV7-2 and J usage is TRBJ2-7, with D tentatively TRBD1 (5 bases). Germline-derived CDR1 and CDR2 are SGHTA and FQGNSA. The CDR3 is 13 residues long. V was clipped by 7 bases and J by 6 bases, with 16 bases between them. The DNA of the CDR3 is TGTGCCAGCACTCGAACCAGGGAATCCGAGCAGTACTTC. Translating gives CASTRTRESEQYF.

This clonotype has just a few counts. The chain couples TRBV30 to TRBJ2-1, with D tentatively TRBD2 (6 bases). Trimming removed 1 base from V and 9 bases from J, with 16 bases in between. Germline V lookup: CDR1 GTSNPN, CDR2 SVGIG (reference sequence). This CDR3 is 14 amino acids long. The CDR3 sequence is CAWSGGVPRSEQFF. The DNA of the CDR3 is TGTGCCTGGAGTGGGGGGGTTCCAAGGTCTGAGCAGTTCTTC.

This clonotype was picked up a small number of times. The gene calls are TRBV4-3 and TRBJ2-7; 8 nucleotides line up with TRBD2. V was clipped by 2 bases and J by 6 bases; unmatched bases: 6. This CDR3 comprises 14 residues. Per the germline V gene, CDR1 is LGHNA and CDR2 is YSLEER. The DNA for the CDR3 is TGCGCCAGCAGCCAAACCTACGCGGGAGGCGAGCAGTACTTC. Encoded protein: CASSQTYAGGEQYF.